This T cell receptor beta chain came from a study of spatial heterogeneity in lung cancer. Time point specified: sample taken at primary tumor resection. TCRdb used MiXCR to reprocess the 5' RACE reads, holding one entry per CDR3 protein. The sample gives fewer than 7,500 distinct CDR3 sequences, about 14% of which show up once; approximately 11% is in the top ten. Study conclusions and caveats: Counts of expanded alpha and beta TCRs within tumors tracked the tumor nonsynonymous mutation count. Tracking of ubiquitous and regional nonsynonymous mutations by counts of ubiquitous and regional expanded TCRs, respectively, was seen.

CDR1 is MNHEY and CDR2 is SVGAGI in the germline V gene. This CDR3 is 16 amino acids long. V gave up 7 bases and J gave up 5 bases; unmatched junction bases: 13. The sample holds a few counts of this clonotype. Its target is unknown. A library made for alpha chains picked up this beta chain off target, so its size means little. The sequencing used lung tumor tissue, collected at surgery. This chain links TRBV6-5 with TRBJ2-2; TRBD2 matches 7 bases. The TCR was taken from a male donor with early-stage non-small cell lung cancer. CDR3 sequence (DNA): TGTGCCAGCACCCCGGTCGGGGGGAGGGGTACCGGGGAGCTGTTTTTT. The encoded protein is CASTPVGGRGTGELFF.